This entry lists 14 T cell receptor beta chains sequenced from one sample in a study of T cells expressing NK-cell markers. TCRdb reanalyzed the 5' RACE reads, giving one entry per CDR3 protein sequence and no DNA. This table lists a few hundred thousand distinct CDR3 sequences. What was sequenced was blood T cells: a sorted CD56 or NKG2C T cell subset, CD4+ or CD8+ T cells, or bulk PBMC T cells (not recorded which). The receptors stem from a man younger than 35 in good health.

This chain links TRBV12-3 or TRBV12-4 with TRBJ2-2; TCRdb gives TRBD1 as the D gene, but with no DNA this cannot be confirmed. This CDR3 is built from 15 residues. CDR3 loop: CASGQQAGGTGELFF.

The J gene is TRBJ2-1, the V gene TRBV29-1; TCRdb selects TRBD1, and the lack of DNA leaves this call unchecked. CDR3 length: 13 residues. Looked up from germline, CDR1 is SQVTM and CDR2 is ANQGSEA. The CDR3 protein is CSVLGGHYNEQFF.

The CDR3 sequence is CAISAVGTLRANTEAFF. The V and J genes are TRBV10-3 and TRBJ1-1; TCRdb designates TRBD1, a call that cannot be tested without DNA. The CDR3 runs to 17 residues. In germline, CDR1 is ENHRY, CDR2 SYGVKD.

The chain employs TRBV5-1 and TRBJ2-4; absent DNA, TCRdb's TRBD1 call cannot be checked. This CDR3 has 13 residues. Germline lookup yields CDR1 SGHRS and CDR2 YFSETQ. CDR3 sequence reads: CASSEGSTNIQYF. Using reference TRBV5-1 and TRBJ2-4 for the parts outside the CDR3, the full variable domain is KAGVTQTPRYLIKTRGQQVTLSCSPISGHRSVSWYQQTPGQGLQFLFEYFSETQRNKGNFPGRFSGRQFSNSRSEMNVSTLELGDSALYLCASSEGSTNIQYFGAGTRLSVL.

V is TRBV27 and J is TRBJ2-5; TCRdb names TRBD2, which stays unverified in the absence of DNA. The CDR3 has 16 amino acids. CDR1 and CDR2 (germline): MNHEY, SMNVEV (reference sequence). The chain's CDR3 is CASSLAVGSGRETQYF.

The chain recombines TRBV28 with TRBJ2-7. Per germline, CDR1 MDHEN and CDR2 SYDVKM. CDR3 size: 12 residues. CDR3 loop: CACQSLSYEQYF.

The chain links TRBV12-3 or TRBV12-4 to TRBJ1-6. This CDR3 region has 14 residues. The CDR3 protein is CASTSGLSYSPLHF.

The chain uses TRBV12-3 or TRBV12-4 and TRBJ2-2; TCRdb reports TRBD1, a call that lacks DNA to check it against. CDR3 length: 17 residues. CDR3: CASSFIGQALETGELFF.

J is TRBJ1-5 and V is TRBV2. CDR1 SNHLY and CDR2 FYNNEI come from the germline V gene. This CDR3 spans 13 amino acids. This chain's CDR3 is CASRPSGNQPQHF.

The CDR3 reads CASSSFLRGGLGNQPQHF. This rearrangement joins TRBV6-1 to TRBJ1-5; TCRdb names TRBD1, which stays unverified in the absence of DNA. The CDR3 has 18 amino acids. Germline CDR1 reads MNHNS; CDR2 reads SASEGT.

This chain uses TRBV11-2 with TRBJ2-3. The CDR3 is made up of 15 amino acids. Germline CDR1 SGHAT, CDR2 FQNNGV. CDR3: CASSLDRSVRDTQYF.

V and J are TRBV4-2 and TRBJ2-1. CDR1 is LGHNA and CDR2 is YNFKEQ in the germline V gene. The CDR3 runs 15 residues. The CDR3 is CASSQDREAGNEQFF.

The chain is built from TRBV3-1 and TRBJ2-1. The CDR3 sequence is 15 residues long. From germline, CDR1 is LGHDT and CDR2 YNNKEL (reference sequence). CDR3 amino acids: CASSQGERASYEQFF.

This chain joins TRBV20-1 and TRBJ1-4; TCRdb names TRBD1, which stays unverified in the absence of DNA. CDR1 is DFQATT and CDR2 is SNEGSKA in the germline V gene (reference sequence). The CDR3 loop spans 11 amino acids. The CDR3 reads CSAKGRTGPLF.